This T cell receptor beta chain was recorded in a study of patients and donors after allogeneic stem cell transplantation. The V gene lost 2 bases and the J gene lost 1 base, with 13 bases spanning the gap. Germline V gene lookup returns CDR1 SGHKS and CDR2 YYEKEE (reference sequence). The CDR3 extends over 16 amino acids. MiXCR, applied by TCRdb to the RT-PCR reads, yields one record per CDR3 protein. The top ten hold roughly 26% of the sample, which has 160,000 or so distinct CDR3 sequences, about 24% seen once. In its sample, this clonotype was seen a few times. Sequences were obtained from blood, either unsorted or a sorted T cell fraction (not recorded which). This receptor was identified in a human donor who was either an allogeneic HSCT recipient or a stem cell or donor lymphocyte infusion donor (not recorded which). It is not recorded whose cells these are; they may come from a transplant donor. The chain carries TRBV5-5 and TRBJ1-5; a weak D match, TRBD1 (5 bases). The CDR3, as DNA: TGTGCCAGCAGCTTCTCGGGGGTTCTAAGCAATCAGCCCCAGCATTTT. It codes for CASSFSGVLSNQPQHF.